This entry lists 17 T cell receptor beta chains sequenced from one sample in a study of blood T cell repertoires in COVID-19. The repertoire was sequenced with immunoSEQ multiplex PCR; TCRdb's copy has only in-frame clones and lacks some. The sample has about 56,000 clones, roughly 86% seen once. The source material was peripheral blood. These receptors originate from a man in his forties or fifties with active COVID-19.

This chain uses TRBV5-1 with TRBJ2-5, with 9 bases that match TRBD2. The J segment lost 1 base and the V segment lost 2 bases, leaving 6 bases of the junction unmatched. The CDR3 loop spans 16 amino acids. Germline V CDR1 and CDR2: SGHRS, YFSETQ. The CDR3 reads CASSFRRGGGQETQYF. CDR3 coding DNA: TGCGCCAGCAGCTTCAGGCGGGGGGGAGGCCAAGAGACCCAGTACTTC.

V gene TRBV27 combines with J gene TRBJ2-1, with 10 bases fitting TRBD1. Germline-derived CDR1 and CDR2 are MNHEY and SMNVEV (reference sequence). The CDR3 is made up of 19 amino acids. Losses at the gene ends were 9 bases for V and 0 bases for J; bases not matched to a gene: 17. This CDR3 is CASLVRGQGWVSSYNEQFF. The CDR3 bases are TGTGCCAGTTTAGTTCGGGGACAGGGGTGGGTAAGCTCCTACAATGAGCAGTTCTTC.

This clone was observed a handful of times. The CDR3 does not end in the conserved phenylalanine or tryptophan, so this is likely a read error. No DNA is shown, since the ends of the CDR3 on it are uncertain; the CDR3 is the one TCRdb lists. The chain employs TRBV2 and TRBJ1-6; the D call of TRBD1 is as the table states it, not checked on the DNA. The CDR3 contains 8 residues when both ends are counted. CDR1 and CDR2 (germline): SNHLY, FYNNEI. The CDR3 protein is CARQGQGT.

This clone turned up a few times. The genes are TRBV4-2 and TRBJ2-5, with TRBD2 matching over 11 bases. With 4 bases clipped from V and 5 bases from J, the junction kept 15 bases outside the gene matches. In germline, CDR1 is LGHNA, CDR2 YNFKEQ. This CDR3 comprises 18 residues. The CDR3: CASSPNLSGGAVTETQYF. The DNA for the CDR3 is TGTGCCAGCAGCCCGAACCTTAGCGGGGGGGCCGTCACGGAGACCCAGTACTTC.

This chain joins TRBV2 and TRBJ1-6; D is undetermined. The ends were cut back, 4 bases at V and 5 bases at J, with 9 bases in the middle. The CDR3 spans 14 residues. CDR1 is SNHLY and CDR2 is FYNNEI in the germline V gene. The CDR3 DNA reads TGTGCCAGCAGTGGGACCGGGGATAATTCACCCCTCCACTTT. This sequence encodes CASSGTGDNSPLHF.

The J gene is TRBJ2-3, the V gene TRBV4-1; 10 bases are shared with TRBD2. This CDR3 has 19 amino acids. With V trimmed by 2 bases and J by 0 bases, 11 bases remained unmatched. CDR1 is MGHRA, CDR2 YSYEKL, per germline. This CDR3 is CASSQTGLAGGASTDTQYF. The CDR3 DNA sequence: TGCGCCAGCAGCCAAACGGGGTTAGCGGGGGGAGCTAGCACAGATACGCAGTATTTT.

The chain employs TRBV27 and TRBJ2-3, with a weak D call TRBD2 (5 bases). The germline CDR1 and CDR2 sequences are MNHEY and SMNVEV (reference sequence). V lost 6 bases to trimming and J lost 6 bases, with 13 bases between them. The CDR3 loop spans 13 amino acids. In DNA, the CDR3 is TGTGCCAGCAGCCCGCAACGGAGGGATACGCAGTATTTT. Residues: CASSPQRRDTQYF.

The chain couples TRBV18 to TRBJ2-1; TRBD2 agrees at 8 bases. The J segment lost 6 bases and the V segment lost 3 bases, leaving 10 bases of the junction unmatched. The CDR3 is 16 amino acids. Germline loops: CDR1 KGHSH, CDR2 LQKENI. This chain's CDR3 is CASSPSLGLGGNEQFF. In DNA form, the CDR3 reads TGTGCCAGCTCACCGTCTTTGGGACTAGGGGGCAATGAGCAGTTCTTC.

The CDR3 is CASTKDRGYNEQFF. DNA for the CDR3: TGCGCCAGCACCAAGGACAGGGGCTACAATGAGCAGTTCTTC. The V gene is TRBV10-1, the J gene TRBJ2-1; 9 nucleotides match TRBD1. V shed 7 bases, J shed 3 bases, and the junction held 4 bases outside the gene matches. The CDR3 runs 14 residues. CDR1 is WNHNN, CDR2 SYGVQD, per germline (reference sequence).

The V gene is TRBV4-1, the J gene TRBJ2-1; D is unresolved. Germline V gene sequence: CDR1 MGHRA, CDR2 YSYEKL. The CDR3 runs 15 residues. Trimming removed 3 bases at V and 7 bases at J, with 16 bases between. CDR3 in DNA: TGCGCCAGCAGCCACGCCTTATTCGAGGTAAATGAGCAGTTCTTC. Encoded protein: CASSHALFEVNEQFF.

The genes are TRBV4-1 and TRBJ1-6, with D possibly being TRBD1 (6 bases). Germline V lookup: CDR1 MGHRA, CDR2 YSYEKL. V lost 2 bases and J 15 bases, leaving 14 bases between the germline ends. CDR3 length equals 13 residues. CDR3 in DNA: TGCGCCAGCAGCCAATTTTACGGGACATTCCTCCACTTT. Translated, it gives CASSQFYGTFLHF.

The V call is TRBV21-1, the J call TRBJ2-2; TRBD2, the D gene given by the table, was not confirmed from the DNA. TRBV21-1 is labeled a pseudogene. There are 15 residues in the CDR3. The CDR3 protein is CASRLCDTNTGELFF. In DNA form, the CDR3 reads TGTGCCAGCCGCCTATGTGATACGAACACCGGGGAGCTGTTTTTT.

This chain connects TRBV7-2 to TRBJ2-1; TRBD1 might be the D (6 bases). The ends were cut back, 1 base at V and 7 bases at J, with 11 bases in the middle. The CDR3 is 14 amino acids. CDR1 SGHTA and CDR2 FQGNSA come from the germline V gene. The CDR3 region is CASSLEGRGNEQFF. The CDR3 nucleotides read TGTGCCAGCAGCTTAGAAGGCAGGGGAAATGAGCAGTTCTTC.

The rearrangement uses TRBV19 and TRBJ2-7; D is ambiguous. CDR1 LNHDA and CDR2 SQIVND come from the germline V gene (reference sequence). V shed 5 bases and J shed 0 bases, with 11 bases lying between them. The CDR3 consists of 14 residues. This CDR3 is CASSPETRSYEQYF. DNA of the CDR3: TGTGCCAGTAGTCCTGAAACTCGCTCCTACGAGCAGTACTTC.

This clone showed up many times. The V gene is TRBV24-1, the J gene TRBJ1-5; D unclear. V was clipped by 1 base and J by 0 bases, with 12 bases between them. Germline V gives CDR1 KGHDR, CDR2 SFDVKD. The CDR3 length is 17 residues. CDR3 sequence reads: CATSDFRRGYSNQPQHF. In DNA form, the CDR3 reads TGTGCCACCAGTGATTTTCGGCGGGGATATAGCAATCAGCCCCAGCATTTT.

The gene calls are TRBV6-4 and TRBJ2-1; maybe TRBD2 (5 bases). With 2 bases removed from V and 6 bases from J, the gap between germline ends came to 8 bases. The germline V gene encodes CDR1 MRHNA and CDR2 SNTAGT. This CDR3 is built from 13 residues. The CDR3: CASSDKTSNEQFF. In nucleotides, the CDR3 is TGTGCCAGCAGTGACAAAACTAGCAATGAGCAGTTCTTC.

Here the CDR3 reads CASSPDREDGELFF. The CDR3 DNA reads as TGCGCCAGCAGCCCGGACAGGGAAGACGGGGAGCTGTTTTTT. The chain carries TRBV5-1 and TRBJ2-2; 8 nucleotides line up with TRBD1. Germline V CDR1 and CDR2: SGHRS, YFSETQ. CDR3 length: 14 amino acids. Trimming at V came to 4 bases and at J to 7 bases, leaving 6 bases not matched to a gene.